Following are 28 T cell receptor beta chains from one sample sequenced in a study of T cell responses to AZD1222 COVID-19 vaccine. The data were produced by immunoSEQ multiplex PCR, yet TCRdb's version contains in-frame clones alone and is incomplete. The sample has around 30,000 clones; more than 85% are singletons. The sample was peripheral blood, taken on day 0 of AZD1222 vaccination. The receptors were gathered from an adult in good health.

This rearrangement joins TRBV14 to TRBJ2-7; D possibly corresponds to TRBD2 (6 bases). CDR1 is SGHDN, CDR2 FVKESK, per germline. This CDR3 region has 13 residues. The V end lost 5 bases, the J end lost 7 bases, and 15 bases lay between the germline ends. The CDR3 is CASSGSGVGEQYF. The DNA of the CDR3 is TGTGCCAGCAGCGGCTCGGGAGTTGGTGAGCAGTACTTC.

This clone was counted only a few times. The rearrangement uses TRBV2 and TRBJ1-6; 9 bases agree with TRBD1. Trimming took 1 base from V and 7 from J; bases not matched to a gene: 2. Germline CDR1 reads SNHLY; CDR2 reads FYNNEI. The CDR3 consists of 15 residues. This chain's CDR3 is CASSEGGQGNSPLHF. CDR3 nucleotide sequence: TGTGCCAGCAGTGAAGGGGGACAGGGAAATTCACCCCTCCACTTT.

The chain recombines TRBV12-3 or TRBV12-4 with TRBJ2-1; D gene unclear. This CDR3 spans 13 amino acids. Trimming removed 7 bases at V and 6 bases at J, with 13 bases between. CDR3: CASTLGYPNEQFF. CDR3 in DNA: TGTGCCAGCACTCTGGGCTACCCCAATGAGCAGTTCTTC.

The V call is TRBV7-9, the J call TRBJ1-3, with D unresolved. The CDR3 spans 13 residues. From germline, CDR1 is SEHNR and CDR2 FQNEAQ (reference sequence). V was pared by 7 bases and J by 0 bases, with 7 bases between. The CDR3: CASKEGSGNTIYF. In DNA form, the CDR3 reads TGTGCCAGCAAAGAAGGCTCTGGAAACACCATATATTTT.

The rearrangement uses TRBV19 and TRBJ2-1, with D possibly being TRBD1 (5 bases). The germline V gene encodes CDR1 LNHDA and CDR2 SQIVND (reference sequence). V lost 1 base, J lost 5 bases, and 6 bases lay in between. This CDR3 is 13 amino acids long. CDR3 loop: CASSIGQNNEQFF. CDR3 nucleotides: TGTGCCAGTAGTATAGGACAGAACAATGAGCAGTTCTTC.

This clone was detected once. This rearrangement joins TRBV5-4 to TRBJ2-3; perhaps TRBD2 as D (8 bases). The germline CDR1 and CDR2 sequences are SGHNT and YYREEE (reference sequence). The CDR3 spans 17 residues. With 0 bases removed from V and 4 bases from J, the gap between germline ends came to 18 bases. As DNA, the CDR3 is TGTGCCAGCAGCTTGGCCGCCGGGACTAGGGGGCCAGATACGCAGTATTTT. It yields the protein CASSLAAGTRGPDTQYF.

V and J are TRBV6-2 or TRBV6-3 and TRBJ1-1; D is uncertain. Trimming pared 0 bases from V and 2 bases from J, leaving 10 bases between. Germline CDR1 and CDR2: MNHEY and SVGEGT. This CDR3 spans 15 amino acids. Here the CDR3 DNA reads TGTGCCAGCAGTTACTCTCGGAACCCAAACACTGAAGCTTTCTTT. It specifies CASSYSRNPNTEAFF.

This clone was picked up one time. The CDR3 spells CATAALAGGDTQYF. CDR3 DNA sequence: TGTGCCACCGCCGCGCTAGCGGGGGGTGATACGCAGTATTTT. This sequence joins TRBV6-4 and TRBJ2-3; 11 positions match TRBD2. Germline V lookup: CDR1 MRHNA, CDR2 SNTAGT. CDR3 length: 14 amino acids. Trimming cost V 10 bases and J 6 bases; bases outside gene matches: 9.

The rearrangement links TRBV5-1 to TRBJ1-3, with 8 bases fitting TRBD1. V dropped 4 bases and J dropped 0; count of bases not matched to a gene: 6. Germline loops: CDR1 SGHRS, CDR2 YFSETQ. The length of the CDR3 is 16 residues. CDR3 nucleotides: TGCGCCAGCAGCCCTACAGGGGGTTCCTCTGGAAACACCATATATTTT. This codes for CASSPTGGSSGNTIYF.

The chain carries TRBV24-1 and TRBJ2-6, with no clear D. Trimming removed 9 bases from V and 0 bases from J, with 20 bases in between. The CDR3 contains 18 residues. The germline gives CDR1 KGHDR, CDR2 SFDVKD. The CDR3 sequence is CATPVRELGYSGANVLTF. CDR3 in DNA: TGTGCCACCCCCGTTCGAGAGCTAGGATACTCTGGGGCCAACGTCCTGACTTTC.

The chain combines TRBV5-5 with TRBJ2-7; the D is unclear. This CDR3 has 14 residues. Trimming took 2 bases from V and 2 from J, leaving 11 bases between them. Germline values: CDR1 SGHKS, CDR2 YYEKEE (reference sequence). The CDR3 loop is CASSLDPMTYEQYF. The CDR3 DNA reads TGTGCCAGCAGCTTAGACCCTATGACCTACGAGCAGTACTTC.

The chain combines TRBV15 with TRBJ2-1; 9 positions match TRBD2. The ends lost 0 bases at V and 4 bases at J; junction bases unmatched: 4. This CDR3 contains 16 residues. Germline CDR1 is LNHNV and CDR2 is YYDKDF (reference sequence). The CDR3 DNA reads TGTGCCACCAGCAGAGATCAGCGGGGGGTTTACAATGAGCAGTTCTTC. This codes for CATSRDQRGVYNEQFF.

The chain couples TRBV7-2 to TRBJ2-7; 12 nucleotides line up with TRBD2. CDR1 is SGHTA and CDR2 is FQGNSA in the germline V gene. V shed 1 base and J 0 bases; nucleotides not matched to a gene: 7. The CDR3 is 18 amino acids. The CDR3 here is CASSLVASGGGSSYEQYF. The CDR3 bases are TGTGCCAGCAGCTTAGTGGCTAGCGGGGGGGGTAGCTCCTACGAGCAGTACTTC.

This rearrangement joins TRBV5-1 to TRBJ1-2, with a possible D match to TRBD1 (6 bases). V shed 0 bases and J shed 5 bases, with 14 bases lying between them. Germline V lookup: CDR1 SGHRS, CDR2 YFSETQ. The CDR3 is made up of 15 amino acids. DNA of the CDR3: TGCGCCAGCAGCTTGGGAGGACAGAGGGGTTATGGCTACACCTTC. It translates to CASSLGGQRGYGYTF.

J is TRBJ2-7 and V is TRBV11-3; D uncertain. Between the trimmed V and J ends, which lost 0 bases and 4 bases, there was a span of 7 bases. This CDR3 region has 13 residues. Germline V CDR1 and CDR2: SGHNT, YENEEA. CDR3 DNA: TGTGCCAGCAGCTTAGAGGTTGGTTACGAGCAGTACTTC. This codes for CASSLEVGYEQYF.

This sequence joins TRBV5-6 and TRBJ1-2; D perhaps matches TRBD1 (6 bases). Trimming took 0 bases from V and 8 from J, leaving 14 bases between them. This CDR3 spans 14 amino acids. Per the germline V gene, CDR1 is SGHDT and CDR2 is YYEEEE. CDR3 nucleotide sequence: TGTGCCAGCAGCTTGGACAGGGTGTCTTCGGGCTACACCTTC. Translation gives CASSLDRVSSGYTF.

This chain connects TRBV5-1 to TRBJ1-2, with 10 bases matching TRBD1. Germline CDR1 SGHRS, CDR2 YFSETQ. The V and J ends lost 0 bases and 4 bases, in that order; junction bases with no gene match: 6. The CDR3 spans 16 residues. The CDR3 coding sequence is TGCGCCAGCAGCTTGGGGGACAGGGGAGGTAGCTATGGCTACACCTTC. Protein: CASSLGDRGGSYGYTF. Based on the CDR3 plus reference TRBV5-1 and TRBJ1-2, the full variable domain is KAGVTQTPRYLIKTRGQQVTLSCSPISGHRSVSWYQQTPGQGLQFLFEYFSETQRNKGNFPGRFSGRQFSNSRSEMNVSTLELGDSALYLCASSLGDRGGSYGYTFGSGTRLTVV.

This sequence joins TRBV6-5 and TRBJ1-6, with D possibly being TRBD1 (6 bases). Trimming pared 7 bases from V and 5 bases from J, leaving 15 bases between. Germline-derived CDR1 and CDR2 are MNHEY and SVGAGI. This CDR3 comprises 15 residues. The CDR3 bases are TGTGCCAGCAAGAGACAGGCCCATGATAATTCACCCCTCCACTTT. It codes for CASKRQAHDNSPLHF.

V usage is TRBV10-2 and J usage is TRBJ1-1, with 8 bases lining up with TRBD1. In germline, CDR1 is WSHSY, CDR2 SAAADI. With V trimmed by 5 bases and J by 10 bases, 15 bases remained unmatched. This CDR3 comprises 15 residues. CDR3 sequence (DNA): TGCGCCAGCAGTCAGAGGGACAGGCTGTTATATGGAGCTTTCTTT. Translation gives CASSQRDRLLYGAFF.

This clone came up a few times. The V call is TRBV30, the J call TRBJ1-3; 8 positions agree with TRBD1. The CDR3 is 13 amino acids. Trimming removed 2 bases from V and 7 bases from J; junction bases left unmatched: 4. Germline V CDR1 and CDR2: GTSNPN, SVGIG (reference sequence). The CDR3 nucleotides read TGTGCCTGGAGTCAGGGGGCGAGGAACACCATATATTTT. It translates to CAWSQGARNTIYF.

The CDR3 sequence: CASGPGAGPNEKLFF. The CDR3 DNA sequence: TGTGCTAGTGGTCCCGGGGCAGGGCCTAATGAAAAACTGTTTTTT. The chain carries TRBV12-5 and TRBJ1-4; the D gene is possibly TRBD1 (5 bases). Trimming stripped 5 bases from V and 3 bases from J, with 13 bases between. From germline, CDR1 is LGHNT and CDR2 FRNRAP. The CDR3 is 15 residues long.

The gene calls are TRBV6-1 and TRBJ2-3, with 9 bases lining up with TRBD2. V trimming: 3 bases; J trimming: 0 bases; junction bases outside the gene matches: 13. Germline CDR1 is MNHNS and CDR2 is SASEGT. The CDR3 contains 19 residues. CDR3 in amino acids: CASSEALAGILTSTDTQYF. The CDR3 DNA reads TGTGCCAGCAGTGAGGCCCTAGCGGGGATTCTAACTAGCACAGATACGCAGTATTTT.

The rearrangement joins TRBV29-1 to TRBJ2-3; TRBD2 is a possible D gene (7 bases). Per the germline V gene, CDR1 is SQVTM and CDR2 is ANQGSEA. This CDR3 is built from 14 residues. Trimming stripped 8 bases from V and 1 base from J, with 16 bases between. The CDR3 nucleotides read TGCAGCAAAACCCGGGGGGCCGGCACAGATACGCAGTATTTT. It is translated as CSKTRGAGTDTQYF.

This chain's CDR3 is CASTWFATNTGELFF. The CDR3 nucleotides are TGTGCCAGCACCTGGTTCGCGACCAACACCGGGGAGCTGTTTTTT. The chain has TRBV27 and TRBJ2-2; D not resolved. V was pared by 7 bases and J by 2 bases, with 14 bases between. Germline V lookup: CDR1 MNHEY, CDR2 SMNVEV (reference sequence). The CDR3 loop spans 15 amino acids.

The chain joins TRBV19 to TRBJ1-1, with D possibly matching TRBD1 (5 bases). The CDR3 covers 13 residues. Trimming removed 5 bases from V and 5 bases from J, with 12 bases in between. Germline V gene data show CDR1 as LNHDA and CDR2 as SQIVND (reference sequence). CDR3 nucleotide sequence: TGTGCCAGTAGTCGGGGGAGTATTACTGAAGCTTTCTTT. Its translation is CASSRGSITEAFF.

The chain employs TRBV5-1 and TRBJ1-4, with 7 bases matching TRBD1. The germline V gene has CDR1 SGHRS and CDR2 YFSETQ. Trimming removed 2 bases from V and 7 bases from J; junction bases left unmatched: 5. The CDR3 extends over 14 amino acids. The CDR3 sequence is CASSLGGGSEKLFF. The CDR3, as DNA: TGCGCCAGCAGCTTAGGGGGCGGGAGTGAAAAACTGTTTTTT.

The rearrangement joins TRBV7-2 to TRBJ1-2, with TRBD1 identical over 10 bases. The length of the CDR3 is 17 residues. The V and J ends lost 1 base and 3 bases, in that order; junction bases with no gene match: 8. CDR1 is SGHTA, CDR2 FQGNSA, per germline. CDR3 residues: CASSLDLGQGKYYGYTF. Here the CDR3 DNA reads TGTGCCAGCAGCTTAGATTTGGGACAGGGGAAATACTATGGCTACACCTTC.

The chain is built from TRBV11-2 and TRBJ2-5; D is undetermined. V lost 3 bases and J 5 bases, leaving 10 bases between the germline ends. CDR3 length: 13 amino acids. Germline-derived CDR1 and CDR2 are SGHAT and FQNNGV. The CDR3 protein is CASSFSVRETQYF. The CDR3 nucleotides read TGTGCCAGCAGCTTTTCCGTACGGGAGACCCAGTACTTC.